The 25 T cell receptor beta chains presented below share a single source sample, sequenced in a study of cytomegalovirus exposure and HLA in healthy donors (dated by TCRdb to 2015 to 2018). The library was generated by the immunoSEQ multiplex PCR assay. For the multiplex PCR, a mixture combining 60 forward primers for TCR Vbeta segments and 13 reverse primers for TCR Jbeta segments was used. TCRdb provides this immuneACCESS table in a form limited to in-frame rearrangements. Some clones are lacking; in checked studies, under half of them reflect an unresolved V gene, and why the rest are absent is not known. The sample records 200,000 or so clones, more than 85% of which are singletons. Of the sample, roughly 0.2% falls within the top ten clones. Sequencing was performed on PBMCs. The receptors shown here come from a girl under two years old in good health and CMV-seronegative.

This chain's CDR3 is CASSYARGTYEQYF. CDR3 DNA: TGTGCCAGCAGTTACGCCAGGGGGACCTACGAGCAGTACTTC. This rearrangement joins TRBV6-5 to TRBJ2-7; TRBD1 agrees at 7 bases. CDR3 length equals 14 residues. The germline V gene encodes CDR1 MNHEY and CDR2 SVGAGI. Germline trimming cut 2 bases from V and 2 bases from J; bases unmatched to any gene: 3.

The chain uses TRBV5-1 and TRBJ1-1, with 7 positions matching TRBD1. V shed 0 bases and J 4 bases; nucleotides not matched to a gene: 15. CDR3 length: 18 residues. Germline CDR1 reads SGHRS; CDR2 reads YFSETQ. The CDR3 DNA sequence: TGCGCCAGCAGCTTGGCGGGCAGGGGGAGTCCTGTTGGCACTGAAGCTTTCTTT. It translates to CASSLAGRGSPVGTEAFF. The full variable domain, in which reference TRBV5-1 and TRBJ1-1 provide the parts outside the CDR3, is KAGVTQTPRYLIKTRGQQVTLSCSPISGHRSVSWYQQTPGQGLQFLFEYFSETQRNKGNFPGRFSGRQFSNSRSEMNVSTLELGDSALYLCASSLAGRGSPVGTEAFFGQGTRLTVV.

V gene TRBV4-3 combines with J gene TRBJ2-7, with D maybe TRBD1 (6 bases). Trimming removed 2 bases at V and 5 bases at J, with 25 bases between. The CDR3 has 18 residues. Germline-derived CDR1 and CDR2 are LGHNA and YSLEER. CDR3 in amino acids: CASSQRLADRSWRDEQYF. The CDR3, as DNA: TGCGCCAGCAGCCAACGTCTCGCGGACAGATCGTGGCGCGACGAGCAGTACTTC.

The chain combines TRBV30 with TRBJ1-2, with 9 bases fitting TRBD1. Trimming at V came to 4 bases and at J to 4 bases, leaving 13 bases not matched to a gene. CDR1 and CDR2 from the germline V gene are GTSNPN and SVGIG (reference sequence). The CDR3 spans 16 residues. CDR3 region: CAWIGTGNVPSYGYTF. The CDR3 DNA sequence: TGTGCCTGGATCGGGACAGGGAATGTCCCTTCCTATGGCTACACCTTC.

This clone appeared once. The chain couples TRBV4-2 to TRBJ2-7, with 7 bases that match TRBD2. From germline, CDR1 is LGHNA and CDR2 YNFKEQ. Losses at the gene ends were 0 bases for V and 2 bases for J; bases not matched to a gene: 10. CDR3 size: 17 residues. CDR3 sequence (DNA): TGTGCCAGCAGCCAAGAAGCTACCGGGACTATAACCTACGAGCAGTACTTC. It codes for CASSQEATGTITYEQYF.

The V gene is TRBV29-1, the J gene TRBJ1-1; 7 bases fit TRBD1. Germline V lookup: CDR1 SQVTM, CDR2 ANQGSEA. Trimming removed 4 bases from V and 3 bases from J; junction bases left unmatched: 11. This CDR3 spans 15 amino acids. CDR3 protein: CSVGTQTGLDTEAFF. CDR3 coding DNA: TGCAGCGTTGGGACACAGACAGGGTTGGACACTGAAGCTTTCTTT. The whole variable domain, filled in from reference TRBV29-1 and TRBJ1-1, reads SAVISQKPSRDICQRGTSLTIQCQVDSQVTMMFWYRQQPGQSLTLIATANQGSEATYESGFVIDKFPISRPNLTFSTLTVSNMSPEDSSIYLCSVGTQTGLDTEAFFGQGTRLTVV.

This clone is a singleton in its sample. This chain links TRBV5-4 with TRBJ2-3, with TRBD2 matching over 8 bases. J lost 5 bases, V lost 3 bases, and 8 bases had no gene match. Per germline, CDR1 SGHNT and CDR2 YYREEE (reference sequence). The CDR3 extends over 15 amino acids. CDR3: CASSYSGSRKDTQYF. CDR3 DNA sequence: TGTGCCAGCAGCTACAGCGGGAGTCGGAAAGATACGCAGTATTTT.

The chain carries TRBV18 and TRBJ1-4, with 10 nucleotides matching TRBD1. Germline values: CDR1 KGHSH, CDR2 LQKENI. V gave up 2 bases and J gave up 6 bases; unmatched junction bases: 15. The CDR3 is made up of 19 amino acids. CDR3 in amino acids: CASSPVRFRDRGRDEKLFF. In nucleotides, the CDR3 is TGTGCCAGCTCACCAGTCAGATTCCGGGACAGGGGAAGGGATGAAAAACTGTTTTTT.

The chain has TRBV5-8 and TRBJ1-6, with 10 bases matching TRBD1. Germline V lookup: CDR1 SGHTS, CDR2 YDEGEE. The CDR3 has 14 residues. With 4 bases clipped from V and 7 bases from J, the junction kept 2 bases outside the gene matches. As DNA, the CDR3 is TGTGCCAGCAGCCTGGGACAGGGGAATTCACCCCTCCACTTT. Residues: CASSLGQGNSPLHF. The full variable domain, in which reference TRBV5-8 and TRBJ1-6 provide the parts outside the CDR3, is EAGVTQSPTHLIKTRGQQATLRCSPISGHTSVYWYQQALGLGLQFLLWYDEGEERNRGNFPPRFSGRQFPNYSSELNVNALELEDSALYLCASSLGQGNSPLHFGNGTRLTVT.

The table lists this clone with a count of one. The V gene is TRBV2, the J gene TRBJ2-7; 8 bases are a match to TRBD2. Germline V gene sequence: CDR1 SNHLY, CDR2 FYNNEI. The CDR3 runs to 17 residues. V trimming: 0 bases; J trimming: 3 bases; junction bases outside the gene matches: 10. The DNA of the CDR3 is TGTGCCAGCAGTGAAGCGCTTCGGAGAGCGGGGGTCTACGAGCAGTACTTC. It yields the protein CASSEALRRAGVYEQYF.

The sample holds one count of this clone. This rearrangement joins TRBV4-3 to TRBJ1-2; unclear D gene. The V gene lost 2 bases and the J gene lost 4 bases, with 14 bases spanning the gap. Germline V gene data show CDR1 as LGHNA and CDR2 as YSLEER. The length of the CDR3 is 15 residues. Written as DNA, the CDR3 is TGCGCCAGCAGCCAACTTGGGAGGGCCCGCTATGGCTACACCTTC. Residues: CASSQLGRARYGYTF.

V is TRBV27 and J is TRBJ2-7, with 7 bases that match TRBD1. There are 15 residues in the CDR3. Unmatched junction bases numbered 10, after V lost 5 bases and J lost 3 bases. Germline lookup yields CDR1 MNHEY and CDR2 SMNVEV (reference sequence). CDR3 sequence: CASSLKGQLLYEQYF. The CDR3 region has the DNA TGTGCCAGCAGTCTAAAGGGACAGCTACTCTACGAGCAGTACTTC.

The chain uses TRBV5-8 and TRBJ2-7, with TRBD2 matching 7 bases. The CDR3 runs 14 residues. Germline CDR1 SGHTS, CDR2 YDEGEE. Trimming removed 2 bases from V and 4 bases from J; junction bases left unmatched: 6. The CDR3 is CASSFYEAGYEQYF. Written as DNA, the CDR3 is TGTGCCAGCAGCTTCTACGAAGCGGGGTACGAGCAGTACTTC.

CDR3 bases: TGTGCCAGCAGCCCCAGACTAGCGGGGGCTCAAGAGACCCAGTACTTC. Encoded protein: CASSPRLAGAQETQYF. V and J are TRBV7-9 and TRBJ2-5; 12 nucleotides match TRBD2. Unmatched junction bases numbered 6, after V lost 5 bases and J lost 2 bases. CDR1 and CDR2 (germline): SEHNR, FQNEAQ (reference sequence). The CDR3 is made up of 16 amino acids.

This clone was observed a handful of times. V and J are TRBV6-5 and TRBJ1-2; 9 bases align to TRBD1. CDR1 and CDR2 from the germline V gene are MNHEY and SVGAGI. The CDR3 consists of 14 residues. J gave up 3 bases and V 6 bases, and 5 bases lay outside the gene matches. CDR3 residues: CASSQGQGDYGYTF. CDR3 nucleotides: TGTGCCAGCAGCCAGGGACAGGGAGACTATGGCTACACCTTC.

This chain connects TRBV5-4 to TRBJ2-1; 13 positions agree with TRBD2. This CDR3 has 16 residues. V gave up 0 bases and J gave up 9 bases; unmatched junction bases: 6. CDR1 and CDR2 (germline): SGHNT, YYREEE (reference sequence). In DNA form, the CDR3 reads TGTGCCAGCAGCTTGGGCGGACTAGCGGGGGCGGGTGAGCAGTTCTTC. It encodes CASSLGGLAGAGEQFF.

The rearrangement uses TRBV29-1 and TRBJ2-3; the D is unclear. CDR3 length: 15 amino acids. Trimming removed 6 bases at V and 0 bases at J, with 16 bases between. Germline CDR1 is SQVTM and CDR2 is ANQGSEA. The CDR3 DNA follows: TGCAGCGTAAAAACGGAAACTACTAGCACAGATACGCAGTATTTT. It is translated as CSVKTETTSTDTQYF.

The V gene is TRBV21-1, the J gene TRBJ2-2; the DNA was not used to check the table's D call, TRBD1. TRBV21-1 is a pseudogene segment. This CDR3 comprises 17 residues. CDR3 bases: TGTGCCAGCAGCAAAGCCCATCCCTCAGAGAACACCGGGGAGCTGTTTTTT. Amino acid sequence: CASSKAHPSENTGELFF.

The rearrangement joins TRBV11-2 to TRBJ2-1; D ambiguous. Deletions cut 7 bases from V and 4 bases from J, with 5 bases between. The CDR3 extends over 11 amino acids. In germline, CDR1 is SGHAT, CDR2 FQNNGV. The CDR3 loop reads CASTQYNEQFF. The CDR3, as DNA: TGTGCCAGCACCCAGTACAATGAGCAGTTCTTC.

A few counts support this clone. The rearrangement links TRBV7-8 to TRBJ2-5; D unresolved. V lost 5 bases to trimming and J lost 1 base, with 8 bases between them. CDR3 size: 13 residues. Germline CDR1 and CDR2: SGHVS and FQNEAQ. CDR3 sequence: CASSPNIQETQYF. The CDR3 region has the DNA TGTGCCAGCAGCCCTAATATCCAAGAGACCCAGTACTTC.

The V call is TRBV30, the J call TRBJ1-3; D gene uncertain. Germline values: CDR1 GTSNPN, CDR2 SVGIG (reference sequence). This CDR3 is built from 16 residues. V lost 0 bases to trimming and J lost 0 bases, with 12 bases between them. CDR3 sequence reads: CAWSVRSGNSGNTIYF. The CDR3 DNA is TGTGCCTGGAGTGTACGGTCAGGTAACTCTGGAAACACCATATATTTT.

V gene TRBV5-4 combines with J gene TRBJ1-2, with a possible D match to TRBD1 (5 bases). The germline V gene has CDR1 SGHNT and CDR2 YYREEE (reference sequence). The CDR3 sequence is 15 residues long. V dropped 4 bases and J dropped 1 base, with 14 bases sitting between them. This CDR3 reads CASSLQQTVNYGYTF. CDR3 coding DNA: TGTGCCAGCAGCCTCCAGCAGACAGTTAACTATGGCTACACCTTC.

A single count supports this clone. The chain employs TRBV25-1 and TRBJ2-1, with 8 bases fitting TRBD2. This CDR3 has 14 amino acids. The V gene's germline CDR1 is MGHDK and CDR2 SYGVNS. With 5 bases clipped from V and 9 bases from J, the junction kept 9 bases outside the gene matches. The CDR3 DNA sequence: TGTGCCAGCAGTTCCCGGCTAGCGGGCGGTGAGCAGTTCTTC. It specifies CASSSRLAGGEQFF.

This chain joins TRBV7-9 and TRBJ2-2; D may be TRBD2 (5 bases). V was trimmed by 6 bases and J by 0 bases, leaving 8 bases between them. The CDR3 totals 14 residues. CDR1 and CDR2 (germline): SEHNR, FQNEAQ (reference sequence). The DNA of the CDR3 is TGTGCCAGCAGTACCGGGACGAACACCGGGGAGCTGTTTTTT. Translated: CASSTGTNTGELFF.

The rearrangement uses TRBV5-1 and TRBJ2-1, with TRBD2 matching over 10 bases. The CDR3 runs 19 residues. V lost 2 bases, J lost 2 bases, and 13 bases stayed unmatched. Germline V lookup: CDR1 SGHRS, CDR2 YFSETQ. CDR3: CASSFPVLAGAWPYNEQFF. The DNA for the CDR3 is TGCGCCAGCAGCTTTCCCGTTCTAGCGGGAGCTTGGCCCTACAATGAGCAGTTCTTC.